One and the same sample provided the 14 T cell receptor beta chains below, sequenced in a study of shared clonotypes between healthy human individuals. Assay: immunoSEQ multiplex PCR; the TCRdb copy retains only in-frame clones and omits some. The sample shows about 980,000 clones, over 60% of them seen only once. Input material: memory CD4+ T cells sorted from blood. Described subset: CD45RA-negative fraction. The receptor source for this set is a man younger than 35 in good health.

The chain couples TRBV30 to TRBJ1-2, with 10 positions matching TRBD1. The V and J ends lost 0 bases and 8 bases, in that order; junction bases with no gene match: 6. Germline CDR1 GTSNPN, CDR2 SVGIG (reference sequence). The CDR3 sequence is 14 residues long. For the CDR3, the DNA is TGTGCCTGGAGTGTAGGACAGGGGGTGGAAGGCTACACCTTC. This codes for CAWSVGQGVEGYTF.

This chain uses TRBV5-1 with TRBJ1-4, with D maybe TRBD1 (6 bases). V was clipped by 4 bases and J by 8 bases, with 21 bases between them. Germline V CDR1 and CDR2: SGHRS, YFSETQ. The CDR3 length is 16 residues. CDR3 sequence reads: CASSPEGHRVEEKLFF. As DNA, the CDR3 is TGCGCCAGCAGCCCGGAGGGACACAGGGTAGAAGAAAAACTGTTTTTT. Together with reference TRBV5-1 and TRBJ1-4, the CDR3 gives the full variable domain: KAGVTQTPRYLIKTRGQQVTLSCSPISGHRSVSWYQQTPGQGLQFLFEYFSETQRNKGNFPGRFSGRQFSNSRSEMNVSTLELGDSALYLCASSPEGHRVEEKLFFGSGTQLSVL.

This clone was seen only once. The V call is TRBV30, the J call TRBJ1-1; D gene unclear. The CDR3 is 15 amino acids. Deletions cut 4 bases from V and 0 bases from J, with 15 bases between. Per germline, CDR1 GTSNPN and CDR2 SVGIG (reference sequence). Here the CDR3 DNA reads TGTGCCTGGAACAAGAGGTCTGGGTTGAACACTGAAGCTTTCTTT. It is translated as CAWNKRSGLNTEAFF.

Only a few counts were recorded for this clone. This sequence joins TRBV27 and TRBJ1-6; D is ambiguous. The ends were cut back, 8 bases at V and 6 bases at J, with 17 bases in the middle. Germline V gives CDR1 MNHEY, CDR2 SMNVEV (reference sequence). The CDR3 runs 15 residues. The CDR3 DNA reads TGTGCCAGCCTTAGGGCAGGAAGCCTTAATTCACCCCTCCACTTT. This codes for CASLRAGSLNSPLHF.

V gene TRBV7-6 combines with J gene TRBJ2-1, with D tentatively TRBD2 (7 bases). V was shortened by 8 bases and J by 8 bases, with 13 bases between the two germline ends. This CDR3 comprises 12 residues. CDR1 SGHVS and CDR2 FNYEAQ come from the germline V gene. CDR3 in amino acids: CASRKGGYEQFF. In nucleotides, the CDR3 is TGTGCCAGCCGAAAGGGGGGGTATGAGCAGTTCTTC. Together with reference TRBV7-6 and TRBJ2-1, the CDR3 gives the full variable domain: GAGVSQSPRYKVTKRGQDVALRCDPISGHVSLYWYRQALGQGPEFLTYFNYEAQQDKSGLPNDRFSAERPEGSISTLTIQRTEQRDSAMYRCASRKGGYEQFFGPGTRLTVL.

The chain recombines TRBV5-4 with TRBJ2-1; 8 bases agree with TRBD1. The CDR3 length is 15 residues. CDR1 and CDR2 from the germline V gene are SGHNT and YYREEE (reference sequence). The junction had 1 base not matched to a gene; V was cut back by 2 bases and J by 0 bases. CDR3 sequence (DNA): TGTGCCAGCAGCTTCGACAGGGGCTCCTACAATGAGCAGTTCTTC. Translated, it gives CASSFDRGSYNEQFF.

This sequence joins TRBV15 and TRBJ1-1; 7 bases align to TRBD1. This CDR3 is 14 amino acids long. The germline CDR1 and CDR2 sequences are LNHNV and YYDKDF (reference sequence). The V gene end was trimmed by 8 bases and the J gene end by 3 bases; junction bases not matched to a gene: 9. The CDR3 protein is CATSPGGSYTEAFF. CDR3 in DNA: TGTGCCACCTCGCCAGGGGGTTCTTACACTGAAGCTTTCTTT.

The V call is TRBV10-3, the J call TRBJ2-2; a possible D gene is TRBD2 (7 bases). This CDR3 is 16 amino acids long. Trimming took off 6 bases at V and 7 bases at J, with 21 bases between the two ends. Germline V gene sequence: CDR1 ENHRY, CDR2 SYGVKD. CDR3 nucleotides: TGTGCCATCAGCCCATTCGACGGGGGGCGAGGCGGGGAGCTGTTTTTT. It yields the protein CAISPFDGGRGGELFF.

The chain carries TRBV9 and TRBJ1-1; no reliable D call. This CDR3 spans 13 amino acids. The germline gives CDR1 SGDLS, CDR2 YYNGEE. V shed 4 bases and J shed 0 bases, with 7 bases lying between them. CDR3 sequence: CASSTALNTEAFF. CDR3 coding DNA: TGTGCCAGCAGCACAGCACTGAACACTGAAGCTTTCTTT.

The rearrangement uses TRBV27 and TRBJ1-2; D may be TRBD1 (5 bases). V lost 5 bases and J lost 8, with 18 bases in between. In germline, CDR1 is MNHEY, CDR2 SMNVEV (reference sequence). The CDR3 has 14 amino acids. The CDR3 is CASSPRGFLRGYTF. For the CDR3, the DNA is TGTGCCAGCAGTCCCCGGGGCTTCTTAAGGGGCTACACCTTC.

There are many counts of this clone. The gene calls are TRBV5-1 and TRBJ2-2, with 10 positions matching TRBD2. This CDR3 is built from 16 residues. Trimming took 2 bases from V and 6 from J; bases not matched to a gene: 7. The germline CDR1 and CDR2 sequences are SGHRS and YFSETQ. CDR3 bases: TGCGCCAGCAGCTTCCCCAGCGGGGGGGCACCCGGGGAGCTGTTTTTT. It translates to CASSFPSGGAPGELFF.

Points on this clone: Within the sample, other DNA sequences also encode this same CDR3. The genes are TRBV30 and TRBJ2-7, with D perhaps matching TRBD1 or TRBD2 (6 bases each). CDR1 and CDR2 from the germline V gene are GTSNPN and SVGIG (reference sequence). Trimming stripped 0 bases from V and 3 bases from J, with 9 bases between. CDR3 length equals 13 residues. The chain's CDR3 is CAWSVGGGYEQYF. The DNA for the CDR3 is TGTGCCTGGAGTGTCGGAGGGGGCTACGAGCAGTACTTC.

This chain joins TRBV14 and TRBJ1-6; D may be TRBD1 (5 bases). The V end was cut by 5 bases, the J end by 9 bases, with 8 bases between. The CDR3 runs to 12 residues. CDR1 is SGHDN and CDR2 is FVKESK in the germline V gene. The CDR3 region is CASSARVSPLHF. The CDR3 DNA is TGTGCCAGCAGCGCCAGGGTTTCACCCCTCCACTTT.

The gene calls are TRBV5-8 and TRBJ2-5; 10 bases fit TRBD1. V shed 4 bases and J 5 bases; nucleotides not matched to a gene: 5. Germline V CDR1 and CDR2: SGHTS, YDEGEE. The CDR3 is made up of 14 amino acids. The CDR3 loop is CASSQRQGAETQYF. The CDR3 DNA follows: TGTGCCAGCAGCCAGCGACAGGGGGCCGAGACCCAGTACTTC.